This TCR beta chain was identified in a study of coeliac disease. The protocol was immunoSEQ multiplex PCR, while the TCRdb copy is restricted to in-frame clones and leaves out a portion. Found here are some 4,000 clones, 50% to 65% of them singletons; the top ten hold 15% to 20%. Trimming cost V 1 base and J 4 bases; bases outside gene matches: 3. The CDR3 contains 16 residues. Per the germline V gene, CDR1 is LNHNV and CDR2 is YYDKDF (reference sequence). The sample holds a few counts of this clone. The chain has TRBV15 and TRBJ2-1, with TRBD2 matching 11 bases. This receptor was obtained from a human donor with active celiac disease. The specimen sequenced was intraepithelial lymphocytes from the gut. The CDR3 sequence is CATSRGLAGGYNEQFF. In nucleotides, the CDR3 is TGTGCCACCAGCAGAGGTCTAGCGGGAGGATACAATGAGCAGTTCTTC.